Detailed here is one TCR beta chain. Its cognate antigen has yet to be identified. Base qualities are not at hand, and no much larger clone is one base apart. Taken with the paper, the label for treatment or condition translates to: roughly 10-day PBMC culture with coronavirus spike peptide pools or control peptides (ViraFEST assay). The ViraFEST assay was used in the study, in which antigen-specific T cells were expanded with peptide pools and expanded clonotypes were subsequently identified by TCR sequencing. The convalescent patients' positive SARS-CoV-2 PCR tests fell between March and December 2020, which was before the Alpha, Beta and Delta variants emerged in the United States. Approximately 1.8 million PBMCs per well were cultured in IMDM with approximately 5% human AB serum and approximately 9.8 IU/ml IL-2, plus 10 ug/ml peptide pools. On days 3 and 7, half of the culture medium was replaced with fresh IL-2-containing medium. After roughly nine days of culture, CD4+ T cells were isolated by negative selection using the EasySep CD4+ T cell isolation kit. Ficoll-Paque Plus gradient centrifugation was used to isolate PBMCs from whole blood, and the isolated PBMCs were then either used fresh or cryopreserved at -140C. Each culture condition was generally run in triplicate wells.

This sample was taken from a study of vaccination and CD4 T cells after COVID-19 (dated by TCRdb to between 2020 and 2023). About the study as a whole: Every convalescent patient had a positive nasal swab PCR test for SARS-CoV-2, with mild disease in nine or ten patients and severe disease in one. Six males and four females were included in the convalescent cohort, with two Hispanic individuals, seven Caucasians, two Asians and one multiracial person represented. Participants received two doses of either the Pfizer-BioNTech BNT162b2 vaccine (n=8) or the Moderna mRNA-1273 vaccine (n=2). Post-COVID blood samples from convalescent patients were collected a median of 101 days after diagnosis, with a range of 35 to 161 days. Post-vaccine blood samples were collected a median of approximately 77 days after the second vaccine dose, ranging from about 13 to 241 days. Culture stimuli were overlapping spike peptide pools from SARS-CoV-2 and from the common cold coronaviruses HCoV-NL63, HCoV-OC43 and HCoV-229E. As controls, cultures received a CEFX viral epitope pool (the positive control), an HIV-1 Nef peptide pool (the negative control), or no peptide at all. In over 8 COVID-19 convalescent patients and 4 infection-naive healthy vaccine recipients, the spike-specific CD4+ TCR repertoire before mRNA vaccination was compared with the repertoire after mRNA vaccination. General findings and caveats noted by the study authors: In convalescent patients, a median around 90% of post-vaccine SARS-CoV-2-reactive clones were detected only after vaccination, suggesting vaccine-specific priming. In convalescent patients, nearly all vaccine-specific clones (304 of 307) were found to be mono-reactive for SARS-CoV-2 spike rather than cross-reactive with common cold coronaviruses. Only a relatively small number of convalescent patients were included in the study, and early timepoints following natural infection were not analyzed. An increase in the median number of SARS-CoV-2-reactive clonotypes from approximately 20 after infection to roughly 36 after vaccination was observed, but the change was not found to be significant.

Library creation used PCR. TCR sequencing of DNA from cultured CD4+ T cells used the Oncomine TCR Beta short-read assay at the Johns Hopkins FTIC core. The QIAamp micro DNA kit was used to extract genomic DNA from the cultured CD4+ T cells. Oncomine TCR Beta libraries made from cultured CD4+ T cells were pooled using unique dual indexes and sequenced on an Illumina iSeq 100. The authors' pipeline ran thus. Non-productive sequences were filtered out, and CDR3s that did not start with C, did not end with F or W, or were shorter than 7 amino acids were discarded. The MANAFEST web application was used to identify antigen-specific clonotypes by comparing peptide-stimulated wells against reference wells and other culture wells. For a clone to be called positive, the clone needed an FDR below 0.05, an odds ratio above 5, and a productive frequency above 0.1% in at least two of three replicate wells. Cross-reactive clonotypes were defined as significantly expanded in both SARS-CoV-2 spike wells and at least one common cold coronavirus spike condition. CDR3 homology was assessed with Levenshtein distances (stringdist) and unrooted phylogenetic trees (ape) in R version 3.6.1. TCRdb handled the public reads itself, with Q25 trimming in fastp and clone calling in MiXCR, and kept productive beta chains. All rows with the same CDR3 protein become a single entry with the most common DNA and genes. The V and J calls here are based on TCRdb, not the publication. In all, the sample holds fewer than 20,000 distinct CDR3 sequences, and 45% to 65% of those were seen once. The ten most abundant clones make up approximately 32% of the sample.

This clonotype originated in a human donor with COVID-19. Sequenced here: cultured CD4+ T cells from blood, sampled after SARS-CoV-2 vaccination.

Here the CDR3 is given as CASSYSSQGTEAFF. The DNA sequence is TGTGCCAGCAGTTACTCGTCCCAGGGCACTGAAGCTTTCTTT. The receptor chain draws on TRBV6-5 and TRBJ1-1; TRBD1 is possibly the D segment (5 matching bases). Per the germline V gene, MNHEY is the CDR1 and SVGAGI is the CDR2. The CDR3, cysteine through phenylalanine, is 14 amino acids long. Of all the DNA, just the CDR3 is kept, 42 bases in frame from base 1. V is reduced by 0 bases and J by 4 bases, leaving a spacing of 9 bases between them.